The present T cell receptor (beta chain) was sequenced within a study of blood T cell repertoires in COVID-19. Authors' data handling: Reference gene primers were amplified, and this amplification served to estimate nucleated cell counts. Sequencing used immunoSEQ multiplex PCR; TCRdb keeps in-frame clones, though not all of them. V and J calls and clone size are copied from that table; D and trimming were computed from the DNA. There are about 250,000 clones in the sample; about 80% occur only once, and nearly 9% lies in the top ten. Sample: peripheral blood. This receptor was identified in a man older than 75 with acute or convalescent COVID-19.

CDR3 nucleotides: TGCAGCGGGGTGTCAGCAGAGACCCAGTACTTC. It encodes CSGVSAETQYF. The chain employs TRBV20-1 and TRBJ2-5, with D possibly being TRBD2 (5 bases). The CDR3 length is 11 residues. Germline V gene data show CDR1 as DFQATT and CDR2 as SNEGSKA (reference sequence).